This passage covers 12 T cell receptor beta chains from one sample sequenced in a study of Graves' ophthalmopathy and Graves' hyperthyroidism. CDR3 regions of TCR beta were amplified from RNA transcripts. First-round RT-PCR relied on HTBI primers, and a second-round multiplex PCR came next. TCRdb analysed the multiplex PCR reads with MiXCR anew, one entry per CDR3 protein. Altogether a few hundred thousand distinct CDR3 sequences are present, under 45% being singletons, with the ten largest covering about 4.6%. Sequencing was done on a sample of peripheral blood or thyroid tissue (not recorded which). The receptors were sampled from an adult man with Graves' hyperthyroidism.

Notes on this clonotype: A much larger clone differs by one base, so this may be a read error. CDR3 nucleotides: TGTGCCAGTAGCTCGTGGGGGAGGGGGGACACTGAAGCTTTCTTT. This translates into CASSSWGRGDTEAFF. This chain uses TRBV19 with TRBJ1-1, with a tentative D call TRBD1 (6 bases). The V and J ends lost 6 bases and 3 bases respectively, with 17 bases between them. Germline V gene sequence: CDR1 LNHDA, CDR2 SQIVND (reference sequence). The CDR3 sequence is 15 residues long.

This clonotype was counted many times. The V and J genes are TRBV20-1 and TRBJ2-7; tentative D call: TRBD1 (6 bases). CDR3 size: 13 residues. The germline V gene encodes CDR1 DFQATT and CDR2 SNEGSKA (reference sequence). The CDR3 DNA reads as TGCACCATCCCGGGACATATCCCCTACGAGCAGTACTTC. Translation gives CTIPGHIPYEQYF.

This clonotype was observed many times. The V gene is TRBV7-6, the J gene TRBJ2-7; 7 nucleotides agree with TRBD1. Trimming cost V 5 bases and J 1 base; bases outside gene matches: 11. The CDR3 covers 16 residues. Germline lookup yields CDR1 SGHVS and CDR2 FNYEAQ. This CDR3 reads CASSEGASGASYEQYF. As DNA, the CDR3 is TGTGCCAGCAGCGAGGGGGCGAGCGGAGCATCCTACGAGCAGTACTTC. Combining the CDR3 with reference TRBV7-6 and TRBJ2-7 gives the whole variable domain GAGVSQSPRYKVTKRGQDVALRCDPISGHVSLYWYRQALGQGPEFLTYFNYEAQQDKSGLPNDRFSAERPEGSISTLTIQRTEQRDSAMYRCASSEGASGASYEQYFGPGTRLTVT.

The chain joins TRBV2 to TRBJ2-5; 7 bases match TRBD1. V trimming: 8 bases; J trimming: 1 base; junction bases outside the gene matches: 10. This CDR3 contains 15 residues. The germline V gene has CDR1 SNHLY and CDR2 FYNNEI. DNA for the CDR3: TGTGCCAGCTTGGGCCGTGGGACAGTCCAAGAGACCCAGTACTTC. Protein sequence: CASLGRGTVQETQYF.

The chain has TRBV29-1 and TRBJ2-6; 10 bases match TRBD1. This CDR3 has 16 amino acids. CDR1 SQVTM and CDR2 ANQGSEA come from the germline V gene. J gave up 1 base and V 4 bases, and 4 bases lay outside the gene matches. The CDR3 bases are TGCAGCGTTGGGGACAGGGGATATTCTGGGGCCAACGTCCTGACTTTC. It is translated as CSVGDRGYSGANVLTF.

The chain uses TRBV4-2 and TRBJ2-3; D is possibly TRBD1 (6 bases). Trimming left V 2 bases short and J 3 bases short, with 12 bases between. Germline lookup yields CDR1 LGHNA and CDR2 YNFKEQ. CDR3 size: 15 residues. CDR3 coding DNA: TGTGCCAGCAGCCAACAGGACAGCACTACAGATACGCAGTATTTT. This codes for CASSQQDSTTDTQYF.

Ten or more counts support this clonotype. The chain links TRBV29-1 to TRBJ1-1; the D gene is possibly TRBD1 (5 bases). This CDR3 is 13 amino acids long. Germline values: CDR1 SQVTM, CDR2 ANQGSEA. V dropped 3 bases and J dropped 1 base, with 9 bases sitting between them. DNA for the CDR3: TGCAGCGTTGATCCGCAGGGGAACACTGAAGCTTTCTTT. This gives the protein CSVDPQGNTEAFF.

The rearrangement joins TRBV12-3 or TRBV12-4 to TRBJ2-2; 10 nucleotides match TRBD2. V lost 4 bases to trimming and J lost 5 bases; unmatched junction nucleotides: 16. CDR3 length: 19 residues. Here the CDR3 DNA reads TGTGCCAGCAGTTACCAGAGCGGGGGGGCCTCTTGGGTAACCGGGGAGCTGTTTTTT. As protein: CASSYQSGGASWVTGELFF.

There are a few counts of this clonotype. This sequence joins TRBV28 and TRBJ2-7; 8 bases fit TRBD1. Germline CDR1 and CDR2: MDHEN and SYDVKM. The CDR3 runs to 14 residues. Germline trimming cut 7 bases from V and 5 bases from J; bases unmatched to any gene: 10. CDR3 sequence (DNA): TGTGCCAGCACTGGGCTACAGGGGGAGAACGAGCAGTACTTC. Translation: CASTGLQGENEQYF.

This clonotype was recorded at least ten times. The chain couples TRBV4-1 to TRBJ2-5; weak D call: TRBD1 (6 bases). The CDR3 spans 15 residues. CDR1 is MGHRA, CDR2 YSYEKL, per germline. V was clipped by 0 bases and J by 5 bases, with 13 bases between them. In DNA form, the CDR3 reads TGCGCCAGCAGCCAAGACGGACAGAGCAGGGAGACCCAGTACTTC. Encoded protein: CASSQDGQSRETQYF.

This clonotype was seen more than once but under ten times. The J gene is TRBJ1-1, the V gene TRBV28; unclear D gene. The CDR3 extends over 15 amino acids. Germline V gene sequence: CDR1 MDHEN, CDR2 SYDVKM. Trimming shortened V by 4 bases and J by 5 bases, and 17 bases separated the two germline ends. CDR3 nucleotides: TGTGCCAGCAGTTGGCCGGGGAGGGCTGGAACTGAAGCTTTCTTT. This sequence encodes CASSWPGRAGTEAFF.

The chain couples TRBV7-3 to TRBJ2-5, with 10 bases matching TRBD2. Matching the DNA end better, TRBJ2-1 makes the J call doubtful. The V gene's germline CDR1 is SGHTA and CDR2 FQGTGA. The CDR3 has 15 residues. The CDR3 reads CASSPSSGGHNEQFF. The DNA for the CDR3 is TGTGCCAGCAGCCCTTCTAGCGGGGGCCACAATGAGCAGTTCTTC.